This T cell receptor (beta chain) was observed in a study of blood T cell repertoires in COVID-19. Sequencing was performed with immunoSEQ multiplex PCR; in TCRdb, only in-frame clones are kept and a portion is missing. Found here are tens of thousands of clones, roughly 80% of them singletons; the top ten hold about an eighth. Germline V gene sequence: CDR1 SGHTA, CDR2 FQGTGA. V was cut by 6 bases and J by 4 bases, with 10 bases left in between. This CDR3 is 13 amino acids long. This chain joins TRBV7-3 and TRBJ2-1; a weak D match, TRBD2 (6 bases). The clonotype was recovered from a human donor in a cohort sampled during active COVID-19. Source material: peripheral blood. The CDR3 here is CASSGGIYNEQFF. For the CDR3, the DNA is TGTGCCAGCAGTGGGGGGATATACAATGAGCAGTTCTTC.